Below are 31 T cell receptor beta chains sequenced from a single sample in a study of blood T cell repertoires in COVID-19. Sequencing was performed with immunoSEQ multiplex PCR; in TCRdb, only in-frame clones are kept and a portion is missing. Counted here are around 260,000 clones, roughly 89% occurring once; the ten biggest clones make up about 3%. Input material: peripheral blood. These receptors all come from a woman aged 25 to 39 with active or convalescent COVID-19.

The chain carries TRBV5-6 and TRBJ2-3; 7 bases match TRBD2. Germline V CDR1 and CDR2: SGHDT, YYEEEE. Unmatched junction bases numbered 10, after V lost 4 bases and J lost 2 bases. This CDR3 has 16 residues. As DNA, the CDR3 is TGTGCCAGCAGCCGGGGTTCTAGCGGACTCACAGATACGCAGTATTTT. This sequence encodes CASSRGSSGLTDTQYF.

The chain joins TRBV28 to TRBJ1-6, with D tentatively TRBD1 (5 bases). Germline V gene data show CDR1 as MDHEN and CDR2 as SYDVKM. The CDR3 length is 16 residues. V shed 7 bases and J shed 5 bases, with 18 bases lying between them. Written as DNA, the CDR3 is TGTGCCAGCACCTCCAGGGTCAGGCCCAATAATTCACCCCTCCACTTT. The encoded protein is CASTSRVRPNNSPLHF.

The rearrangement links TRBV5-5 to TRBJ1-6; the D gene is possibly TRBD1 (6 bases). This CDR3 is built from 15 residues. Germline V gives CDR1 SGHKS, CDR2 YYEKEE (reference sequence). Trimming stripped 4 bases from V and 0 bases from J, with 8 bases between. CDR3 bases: TGTGCCAGCAGCCCAGGGGCCTCCTATAATTCACCCCTCCACTTT. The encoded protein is CASSPGASYNSPLHF. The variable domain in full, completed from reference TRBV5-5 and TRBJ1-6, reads DAGVTQSPTHLIKTRGQQVTLRCSPISGHKSVSWYQQVLGQGPQFIFQYYEKEERGRGNFPDRFSARQFPNYSSELNVNALLLGDSALYLCASSPGASYNSPLHFGNGTRLTVT.

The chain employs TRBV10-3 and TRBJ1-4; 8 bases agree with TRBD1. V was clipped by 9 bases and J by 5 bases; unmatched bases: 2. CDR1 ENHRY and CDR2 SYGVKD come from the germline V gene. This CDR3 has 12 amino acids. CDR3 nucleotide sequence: TGTGCCATAGGACAGGGCAATGAAAAACTGTTTTTT. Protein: CAIGQGNEKLFF.

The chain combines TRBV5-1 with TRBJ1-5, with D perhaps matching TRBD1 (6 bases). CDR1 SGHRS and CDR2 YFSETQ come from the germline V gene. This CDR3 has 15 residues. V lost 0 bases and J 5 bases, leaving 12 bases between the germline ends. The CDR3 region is CASSLVEQGYQPQHF. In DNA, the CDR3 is TGCGCCAGCAGCTTGGTTGAACAGGGTTATCAGCCCCAGCATTTT.

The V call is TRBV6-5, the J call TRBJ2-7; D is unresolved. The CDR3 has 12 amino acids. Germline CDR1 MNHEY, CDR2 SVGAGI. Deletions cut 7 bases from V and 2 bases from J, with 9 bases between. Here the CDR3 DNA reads TGTGCCAGCACCGGTAACCCCTACGAGCAGTACTTC. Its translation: CASTGNPYEQYF.

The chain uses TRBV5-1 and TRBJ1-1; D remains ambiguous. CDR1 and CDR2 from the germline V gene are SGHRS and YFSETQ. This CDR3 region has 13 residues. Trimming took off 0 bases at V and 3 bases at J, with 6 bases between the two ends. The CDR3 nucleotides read TGCGCCAGCAGCTTGGGGTCGGACACTGAAGCTTTCTTT. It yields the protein CASSLGSDTEAFF.

The CDR3 DNA is TGTGCCAGTAGTATTCGTGGGCCCTTATATCAGCCCCAGCATTTT. Translation gives CASSIRGPLYQPQHF. The genes are TRBV19 and TRBJ1-5; D not resolved. The V end was cut by 3 bases, the J end by 5 bases, with 14 bases between. The length of the CDR3 is 15 residues. The germline gives CDR1 LNHDA, CDR2 SQIVND (reference sequence).

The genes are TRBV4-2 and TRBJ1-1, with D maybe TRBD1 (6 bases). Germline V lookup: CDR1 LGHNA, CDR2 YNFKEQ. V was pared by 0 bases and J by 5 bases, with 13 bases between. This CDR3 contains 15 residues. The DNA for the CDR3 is TGTGCCAGCAGCCAAGATCAGGGGAGTGGGACTGAAGCTTTCTTT. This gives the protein CASSQDQGSGTEAFF.

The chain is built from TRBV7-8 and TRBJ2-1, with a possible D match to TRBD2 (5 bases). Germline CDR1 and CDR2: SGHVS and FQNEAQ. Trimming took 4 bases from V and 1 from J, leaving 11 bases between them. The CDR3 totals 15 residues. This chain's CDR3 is CASSSIRESYNEQFF. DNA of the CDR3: TGTGCCAGCAGCTCAATTAGGGAGTCCTACAATGAGCAGTTCTTC.

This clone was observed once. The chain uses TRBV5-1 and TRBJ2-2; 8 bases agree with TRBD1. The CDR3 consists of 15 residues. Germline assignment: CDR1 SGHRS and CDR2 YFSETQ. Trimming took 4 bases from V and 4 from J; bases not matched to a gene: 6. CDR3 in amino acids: CASSTQGAGTGELFF. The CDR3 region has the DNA TGCGCCAGCAGCACTCAGGGGGCTGGCACCGGGGAGCTGTTTTTT.

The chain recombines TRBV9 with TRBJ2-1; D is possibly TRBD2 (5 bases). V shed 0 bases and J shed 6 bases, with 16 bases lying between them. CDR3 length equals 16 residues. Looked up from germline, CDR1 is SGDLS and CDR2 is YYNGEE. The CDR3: CASSVAGSRVRNEQFF. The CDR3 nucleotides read TGTGCCAGCAGCGTAGCTGGGAGTAGGGTTCGCAATGAGCAGTTCTTC.

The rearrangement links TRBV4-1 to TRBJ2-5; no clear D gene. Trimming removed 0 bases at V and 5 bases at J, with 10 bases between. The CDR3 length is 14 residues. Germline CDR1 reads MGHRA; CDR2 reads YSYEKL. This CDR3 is CASSQDWLTETQYF. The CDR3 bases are TGCGCCAGCAGCCAAGATTGGCTTACGGAGACCCAGTACTTC.

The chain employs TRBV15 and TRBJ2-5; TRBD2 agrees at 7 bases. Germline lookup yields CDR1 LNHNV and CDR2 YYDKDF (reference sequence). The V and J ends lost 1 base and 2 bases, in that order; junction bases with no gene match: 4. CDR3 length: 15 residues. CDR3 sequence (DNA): TGTGCCACCAGCAGAGGGTTGGGGGGGCAAGAGACCCAGTACTTC. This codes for CATSRGLGGQETQYF. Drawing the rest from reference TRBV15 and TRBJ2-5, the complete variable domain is DAMVIQNPRYQVTQFGKPVTLSCSQTLNHNVMYWYQQKSSQAPKLLFHYYDKDFNNEADTPDNFQSRRPNTSFCFLDIRSPGLGDTAMYLCATSRGLGGQETQYFGPGTRLLVL.

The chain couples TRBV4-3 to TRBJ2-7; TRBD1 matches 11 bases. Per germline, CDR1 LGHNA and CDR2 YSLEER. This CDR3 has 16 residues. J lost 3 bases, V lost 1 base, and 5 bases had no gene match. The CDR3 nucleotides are TGCGCCAGCAGCCAAGTCTTCGGGACAGGGGGCTACGAGCAGTACTTC. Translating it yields CASSQVFGTGGYEQYF.

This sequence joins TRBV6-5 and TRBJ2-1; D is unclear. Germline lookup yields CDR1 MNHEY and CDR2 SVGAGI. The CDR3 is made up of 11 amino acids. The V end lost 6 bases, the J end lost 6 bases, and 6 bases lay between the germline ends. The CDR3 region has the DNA TGTGCCAGCAGCAACACCAATGAGCAGTTCTTC. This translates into CASSNTNEQFF.

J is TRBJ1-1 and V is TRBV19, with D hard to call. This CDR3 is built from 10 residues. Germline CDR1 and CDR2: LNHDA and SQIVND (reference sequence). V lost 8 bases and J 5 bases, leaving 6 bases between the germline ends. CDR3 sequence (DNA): TGTGCCAGTTCCGCGACTGAAGCTTTCTTT. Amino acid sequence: CASSATEAFF.

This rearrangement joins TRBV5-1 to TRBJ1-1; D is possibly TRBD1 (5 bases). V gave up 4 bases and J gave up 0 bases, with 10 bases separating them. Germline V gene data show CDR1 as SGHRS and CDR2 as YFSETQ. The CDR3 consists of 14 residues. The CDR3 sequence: CASSQQGMNTEAFF. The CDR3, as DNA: TGCGCCAGCAGCCAGCAGGGAATGAACACTGAAGCTTTCTTT.

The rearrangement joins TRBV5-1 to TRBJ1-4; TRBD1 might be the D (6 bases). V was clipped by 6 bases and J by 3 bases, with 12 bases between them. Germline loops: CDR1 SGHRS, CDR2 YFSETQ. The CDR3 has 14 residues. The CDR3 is CASTLDSPNEKLFF. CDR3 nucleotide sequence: TGCGCCAGCACTCTGGACAGCCCTAATGAAAAACTGTTTTTT. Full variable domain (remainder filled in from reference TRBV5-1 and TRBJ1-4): KAGVTQTPRYLIKTRGQQVTLSCSPISGHRSVSWYQQTPGQGLQFLFEYFSETQRNKGNFPGRFSGRQFSNSRSEMNVSTLELGDSALYLCASTLDSPNEKLFFGSGTQLSVL.

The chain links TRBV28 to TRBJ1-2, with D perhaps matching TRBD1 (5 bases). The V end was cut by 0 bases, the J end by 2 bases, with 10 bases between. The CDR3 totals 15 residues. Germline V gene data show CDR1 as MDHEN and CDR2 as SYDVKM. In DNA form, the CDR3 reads TGTGCCAGCAGTTTATGGGGGCGCGCGAACTATGGCTACACCTTC. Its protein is CASSLWGRANYGYTF.

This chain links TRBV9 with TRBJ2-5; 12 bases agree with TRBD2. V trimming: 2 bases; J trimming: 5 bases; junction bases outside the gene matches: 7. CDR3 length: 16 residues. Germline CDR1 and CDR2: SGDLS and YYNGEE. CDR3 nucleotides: TGTGCCAGCAGCGTCTCTAGCGGGGGGGCCGGGGAGACCCAGTACTTC. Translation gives CASSVSSGGAGETQYF.

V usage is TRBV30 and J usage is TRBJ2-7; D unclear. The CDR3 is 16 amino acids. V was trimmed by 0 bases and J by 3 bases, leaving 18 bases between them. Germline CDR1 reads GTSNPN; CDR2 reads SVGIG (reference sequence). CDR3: CAWSVNALKINYEQYF. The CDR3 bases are TGTGCCTGGAGTGTAAATGCGCTCAAAATCAACTACGAGCAGTACTTC.

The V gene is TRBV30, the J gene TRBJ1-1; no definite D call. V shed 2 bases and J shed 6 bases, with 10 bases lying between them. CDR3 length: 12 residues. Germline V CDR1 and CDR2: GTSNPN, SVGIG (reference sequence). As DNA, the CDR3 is TGTGCCTGGAGTTCGGGTCGGGCTGAAGCTTTCTTT. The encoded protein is CAWSSGRAEAFF.

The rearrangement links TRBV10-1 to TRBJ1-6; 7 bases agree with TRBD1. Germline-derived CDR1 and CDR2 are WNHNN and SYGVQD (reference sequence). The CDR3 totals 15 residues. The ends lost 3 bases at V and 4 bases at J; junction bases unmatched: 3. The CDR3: CASSEGGRYNSPLHF. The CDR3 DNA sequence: TGCGCCAGCAGTGAAGGGGGCCGATATAATTCACCCCTCCACTTT.

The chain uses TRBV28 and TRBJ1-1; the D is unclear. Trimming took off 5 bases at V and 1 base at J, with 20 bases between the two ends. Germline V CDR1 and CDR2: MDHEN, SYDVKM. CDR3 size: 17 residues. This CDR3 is CASSLAGWGKGNTEAFF. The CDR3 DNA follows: TGTGCCAGCAGTCTCGCGGGTTGGGGAAAGGGGAACACTGAAGCTTTCTTT.

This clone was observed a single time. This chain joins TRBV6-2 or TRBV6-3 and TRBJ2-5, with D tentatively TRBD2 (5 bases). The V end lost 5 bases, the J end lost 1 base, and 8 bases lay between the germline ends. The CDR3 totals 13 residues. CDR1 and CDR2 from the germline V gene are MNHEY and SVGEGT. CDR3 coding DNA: TGTGCCAGCAGTGACTATCGCCAAGAGACCCAGTACTTC. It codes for CASSDYRQETQYF.

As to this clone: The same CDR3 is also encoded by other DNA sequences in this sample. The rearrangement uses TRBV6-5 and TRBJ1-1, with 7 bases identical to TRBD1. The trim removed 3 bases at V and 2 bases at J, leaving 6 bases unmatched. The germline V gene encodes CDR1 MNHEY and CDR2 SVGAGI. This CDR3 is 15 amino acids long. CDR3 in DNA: TGTGCCAGCAGTTATTCCGGGACAGTAAACACTGAAGCTTTCTTT. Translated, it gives CASSYSGTVNTEAFF.

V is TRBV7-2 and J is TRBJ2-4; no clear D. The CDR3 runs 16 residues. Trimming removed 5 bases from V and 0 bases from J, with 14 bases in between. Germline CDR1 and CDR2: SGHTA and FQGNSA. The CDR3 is CASSPARAEAKNIQYF. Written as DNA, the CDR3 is TGTGCCAGCAGCCCCGCGAGAGCCGAAGCCAAAAACATTCAGTACTTC.

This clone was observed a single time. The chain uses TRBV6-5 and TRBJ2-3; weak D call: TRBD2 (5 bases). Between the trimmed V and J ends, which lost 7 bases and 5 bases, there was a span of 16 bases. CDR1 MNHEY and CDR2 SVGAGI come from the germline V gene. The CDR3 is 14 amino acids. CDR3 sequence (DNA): TGTGCCAGCAAAAGACTATCAGTTTTAGATACGCAGTATTTT. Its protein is CASKRLSVLDTQYF.

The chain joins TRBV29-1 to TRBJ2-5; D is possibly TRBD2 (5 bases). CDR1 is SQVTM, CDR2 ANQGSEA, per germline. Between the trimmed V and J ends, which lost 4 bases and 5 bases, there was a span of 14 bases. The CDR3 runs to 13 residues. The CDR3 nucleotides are TGCAGCGTTGTCCGGGGATTGGGGGAGACCCAGTACTTC. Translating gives CSVVRGLGETQYF. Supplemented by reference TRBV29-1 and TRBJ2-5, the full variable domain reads SAVISQKPSRDICQRGTSLTIQCQVDSQVTMMFWYRQQPGQSLTLIATANQGSEATYESGFVIDKFPISRPNLTFSTLTVSNMSPEDSSIYLCSVVRGLGETQYFGPGTRLLVL.

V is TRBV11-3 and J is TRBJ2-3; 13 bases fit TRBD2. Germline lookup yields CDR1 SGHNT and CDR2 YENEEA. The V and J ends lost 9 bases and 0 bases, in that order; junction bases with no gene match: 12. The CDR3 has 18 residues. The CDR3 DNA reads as TGTGCCAGATCAACAGGGACTAGCGGGGATCCTAGCACAGATACGCAGTATTTT. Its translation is CARSTGTSGDPSTDTQYF.